The sequence of this T cell receptor (beta chain) was determined in a study of T cells after yellow fever vaccination. In TCRdb, the 5' RACE reads were re-called with MiXCR into one record per CDR3 protein. The sample holds 20,000 to 25,000 distinct CDR3 sequences, 5.2% seen once. Germline CDR1 and CDR2: MNHEY and SVGEGT. The CDR3 has 15 amino acids. V was clipped by 4 bases and J by 2 bases, with 13 bases between them. This clonotype was counted at least ten times. The sample consisted of PBMCs, either bulk or a sorted T-cell subset (CD4+, CD8+, memory, or dextramer-sorted; not recorded which), taken about 49 days after the first yellow fever vaccination. The origin of this receptor is a man aged 18-30 years who received the YFV17D yellow fever vaccine. The rearrangement joins TRBV6-2 or TRBV6-3 to TRBJ2-3; D may be TRBD1 (5 bases). The CDR3 loop reads CASSLSRTYTDTQYF. For the CDR3, the DNA is TGTGCCAGCAGTTTGAGCCGGACATACACAGATACGCAGTATTTT.